These T cell receptor beta chains were read from a single sample in a study of cytomegalovirus exposure and HLA in healthy donors. This table comes from immunoSEQ multiplex PCR, and its TCRdb copy is limited to in-frame clones, with some not included. The table records 150,000 to 200,000 clones, almost 80% of them present only once. Material for sequencing was PBMCs. All receptors come from a man in his forties in good health and CMV-seropositive. The CDR3 runs from the conserved cysteine through the conserved F or W. Fields, in order: V gene, D gene, J gene, clone size, CDR3 DNA, CDR3 protein. The D gene is left open where the match is weak. Clone size is shown for a subset of rows, as once, few, many or a class of expanded clone.

>TRBV30|NA|TRBJ1-2|NA
TGTGCCTGGAGTGTTGGGGTGGGCAGGGCCAGTTTTAACTATGGCTACACCTTC
CAWSVGVGRASFNYGYTF
>TRBV28|TRBD1|TRBJ2-1|few
TGTGCCAGCAGTGGGGACAGGTTCAATGAGCAGTTCTTC
CASSGDRFNEQFF
>TRBV6-5|TRBD2|TRBJ2-1|NA
TGTGCCAGCAGTCCCCTTCTAGCGGCGAACAATGAGCAGTTCTTC
CASSPLLAANNEQFF
>TRBV6-1|NA|TRBJ1-5|NA
TGTGCCAGCAGTGAAGGGTTGCGGGGGGGATGGGTCGATCAGCCCCAGCATTTT
CASSEGLRGGWVDQPQHF
>TRBV18|NA|TRBJ1-2|NA
TGTGCCAGCTCACCACCGAACAGGGTTTGGAGCTACACCTTC
CASSPPNRVWSYTF
>TRBV7-2|TRBD2|TRBJ2-3|NA
TGTGCCAGCAGCCTACGACTAGCGGGGAACACAGATACGCAGTATTTT
CASSLRLAGNTDTQYF
>TRBV30|NA|TRBJ2-1|few
TGTGCCTGGAGTCCTATTGATGAGCAGTTCTTC
CAWSPIDEQFF
>TRBV5-4|NA|TRBJ2-3|NA
TGTGCCAGCAGCCGGGACACAGATACGCAGTATTTT
CASSRDTDTQYF
>TRBV9|NA|TRBJ2-7|once
TGTGCCAGCAGCGTTCAACAGGAAGGCTACGAGCAGTACTTC
CASSVQQEGYEQYF
>TRBV7-2|TRBD2|TRBJ2-4|NA
TGTGCCAGCTCCTCGCCAGGACTAGCGGGAGGGGACATTCAGTACTTC
CASSSPGLAGGDIQYF
>TRBV4-1|TRBD2|TRBJ2-1|NA
TGCGCCAGCAGCCAAAGCGGGACCAGCTCCTACAATGAGCAGTTCTTC
CASSQSGTSSYNEQFF
>TRBV9|TRBD1|TRBJ1-1|NA
TGTGCCAGCAGCGCGCAAGAGGGGGCATGGAACACTGAAGCTTTCTTT
CASSAQEGAWNTEAFF
>TRBV6-1|NA|TRBJ1-1|NA
TGTGCCAGCAGTGAACCAGGGGCCAACACTGAAGCTTTCTTT
CASSEPGANTEAFF
>TRBV12-5|TRBD1|TRBJ2-5|NA
TGTGCTAGTGGGTCCGGGACAGGGCTTCAAGAGACCCAGTACTTC
CASGSGTGLQETQYF
>TRBV5-5|NA|TRBJ2-7|NA
TGTGCCAGCAGCTCTACGGCGACAGTCTACGAGCAGTACTTC
CASSSTATVYEQYF
>TRBV27|TRBD1|TRBJ2-7|NA
TGTGCCAGCAGTTTGCAGGGGGCCTACGAGCAGTACTTC
CASSLQGAYEQYF
>TRBV11-3|NA|TRBJ1-2|NA
TGTGCCAGCAGCAAAAGGGCTCGGGACAAGGCGAACTATGGCTACACCTTC
CASSKRARDKANYGYTF
>TRBV30|TRBD1|TRBJ2-5|NA
TGTGCCTGGAGTGTACACCGGGACAGGCAAGAGACCCAGTACTTC
CAWSVHRDRQETQYF
>TRBV27|TRBD1|TRBJ2-7|NA
TGTGCCAGCAGTTTATCGGACAGGGGGTACGAGCAGTACTTC
CASSLSDRGYEQYF
>TRBV7-2|NA|TRBJ1-6|few
TGTGCCAGCAGCTCAGGGGAGGGGTGGCATTCACCCCTCCACTTT
CASSSGEGWHSPLHF
>TRBV5-1|NA|TRBJ2-1|NA
TGCGCCAGCAGCTTGGTTGAGGGAGGTCTCTACAATGAGCAGTTCTTC
CASSLVEGGLYNEQFF
>TRBV29-1|TRBD1|TRBJ2-2|NA
TGCAGCGCCGGGACAGAGTCGAACACCGGGGAGCTGTTTTTT
CSAGTESNTGELFF
>TRBV18|NA|TRBJ1-5|few
TGTGCCAGCTCACTAACCGGGAAAGAACCCCAGCATTTT
CASSLTGKEPQHF
>TRBV4-2|NA|TRBJ1-5|NA
TGTGCCAGCAGCCAAGTTGGGAAAACCAACAGGGAGCCCCAGCATTTT
CASSQVGKTNREPQHF
>TRBV5-1|TRBD2|TRBJ2-1|NA
TGCGCCAGCAGCCCTACAGCGGGAACGGGCAATGAGCAGTTCTTC
CASSPTAGTGNEQFF
>TRBV6-5|NA|TRBJ2-4|NA
TGTGCCAGCAGCTCCCCCCGGTTCAAAAACATTCAGTACTTC
CASSSPRFKNIQYF
>TRBV10-3|TRBD1|TRBJ1-4|NA
TGTGCCATCAGTGACTCAGGGGGAAATGGGGATAATGAAAAACTGTTTTTT
CAISDSGGNGDNEKLFF
>TRBV7-9|TRBD1|TRBJ1-2|NA
TGTGCCAGCAGTGGGAGACAGGGGGTTAACTATGGCTACACCTTC
CASSGRQGVNYGYTF
>TRBV4-1|NA|TRBJ2-3|NA
TGCGCCAGCAGTTTGAGAAGCACAGATACGCAGTATTTT
CASSLRSTDTQYF
>TRBV10-1|TRBD1|TRBJ1-1|NA
TGCGCCAGCAGTGATAACAGGGGGCGTGAAGCTTTCTTT
CASSDNRGREAFF
>TRBV28|NA|TRBJ2-5|NA
TGTGCCAGCACCACCCAGACTCGGGGTCAAGAGACCCAGTACTTC
CASTTQTRGQETQYF
>TRBV28|TRBD2|TRBJ2-1|NA
TGTGCCAGCAGACTTAGCGGGAGTAAGGGTGAGCAGTTCTTC
CASRLSGSKGEQFF
>TRBV9|TRBD2|TRBJ2-1|NA
TGTGCCAGCAGCGCCCAGCGGGAGAGCTCCTACAATGAGCAGTTCTTC
CASSAQRESSYNEQFF
>TRBV6-1|TRBD2|TRBJ2-7|NA
TGTGCCAGCAGTTCCCTGGGAGCGGGAGACTACGAGCAGTACTTC
CASSSLGAGDYEQYF
>TRBV19|NA|TRBJ1-1|once
TGTGCCAGTAGTCCCTACGGGGAAACTGAAGCTTTCTTT
CASSPYGETEAFF
>TRBV18|TRBD1|TRBJ2-1|NA
TGTGCCAGCTCGCCAGTCCCGGGACAGTACAATGAGCAGTTCTTC
CASSPVPGQYNEQFF